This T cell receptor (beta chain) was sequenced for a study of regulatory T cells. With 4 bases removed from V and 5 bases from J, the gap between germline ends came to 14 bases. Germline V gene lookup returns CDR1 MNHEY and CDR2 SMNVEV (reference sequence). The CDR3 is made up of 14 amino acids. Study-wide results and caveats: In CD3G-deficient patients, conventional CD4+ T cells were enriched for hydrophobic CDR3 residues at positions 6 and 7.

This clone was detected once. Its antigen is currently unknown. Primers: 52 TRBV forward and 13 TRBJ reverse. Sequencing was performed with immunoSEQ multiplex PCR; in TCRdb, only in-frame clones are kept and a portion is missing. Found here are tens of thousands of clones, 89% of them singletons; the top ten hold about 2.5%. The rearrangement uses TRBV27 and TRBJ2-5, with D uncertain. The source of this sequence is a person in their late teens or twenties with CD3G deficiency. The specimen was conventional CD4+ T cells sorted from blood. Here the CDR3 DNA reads TGTGCCAGCAGTTCAAATTCTCTAAGCGAGACCCAGTACTTC. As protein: CASSSNSLSETQYF.